This T cell receptor beta chain was sequenced for a study of T cell responses to AZD1222 COVID-19 vaccine. Deletions cut 3 bases from V and 1 base from J, with 6 bases between. This CDR3 is built from 13 residues. The table came from immunoSEQ multiplex PCR; TCRdb's copy has only in-frame clones and leaves some out. The table has tens of thousands of clones, 85% seen once; the top ten hold less than 15%. The material was peripheral blood, obtained on day 0 of AZD1222 vaccination. This clonotype was sampled from an adult in good health. The chain uses TRBV12-3 or TRBV12-4 and TRBJ1-1; D is undetermined. This CDR3 reads CASSFDGNTEAFF. The CDR3 DNA reads as TGTGCCAGCAGTTTTGACGGGAACACTGAAGCTTTCTTT.